This T cell receptor (beta chain) is from a study of T cells after yellow fever vaccination (dated by TCRdb to about 2019). With respect to the entire study: The SMART-Seq v4 Ultra Low Input RNA kit was used to prepare libraries from fractions with low cell numbers. Two healthy male donors, one aged 18 to 29 and one aged 30 to 40 years, made up the cohort. Blood samples were taken at several timepoints before and after primary and secondary immunization, and bulk PBMC replicates and cell subsets were isolated. To follow T-cell clones before and after primary and booster YFV17D yellow fever vaccination, bulk TCR alpha and beta repertoires were sequenced over time. General study outcomes and caveats: The secondary T-cell response was found to be weaker but faster than the primary response, with a peak reached on day 5 rather than on day 15. Only a couple of donors were included in the study, so the extent to which the findings can be generalized is limited. A small share of clonotypes was detected in both CD4 and CD8 compartments, with the overlap likely arising from convergent recombination. FACS-sorted repertoires could contain abundant contaminating clonotypes from the bulk population, so computational filtering was required. After the booster, most clones that had expanded after primary vaccination were detected again (nearly 97% of CD4 and more than 80% of CD8), suggesting broad maintenance of memory.

Based on the germline V gene, the CDR1 and CDR2 sequences are SQVTM and ANQGSEA. The CDR3 contains 15 residues, cysteine and phenylalanine counted. The DNA shown is the 45-base CDR3, in frame from base 1. V lost 5 bases and J lost 0 bases; the stretch between them is 16 bases long. Interpreted using the paper, the treatment or condition label stands for: live attenuated yellow fever vaccine strain. At each blood-draw timepoint, two biological replicates of bulk PBMCs were obtained. PBMCs were isolated from peripheral blood using a standard Ficoll-Paque protocol. TriZol was used to extract RNA from bulk PBMCs, CD4 and CD8 fractions, and dextramer-positive and dextramer-negative fractions. Concerning this clonotype itself: Its antigen is currently not known. Base quality data are lacking; no much larger clone is found one base away.

TCR cDNA was synthesized by 5'RACE template switching, which introduced a universal primer site and unique molecular identifiers. Priming for cDNA synthesis came from both the TCR alpha and TCR beta constant segments. Two PCR steps were used to amplify libraries, with sample barcodes and sequencing adapters being added in the second step. Libraries were sequenced on Illumina HiSeq 2500 (2x100 bp) or NovaSeq (2x150 bp). Per the authors' processing: MIGEC handled demultiplexing of reads and collapsing into UMI consensus sequences, while MiXCR performed V(D)J alignment. Vaccine-responding clonotypes were defined with edgeR using replicate PBMC samples, requiring FDR below 0.01 and a log2 fold change above 5 up to day 15. Each bulk clonotype received a CD4 or CD8 identity based on whether the sequenced CD4 or CD8 repertoire contained that clonotype at higher abundance. The public reads were run again by TCRdb, first through fastp at Q25 and then through MiXCR, and only productive beta chains were kept. Each entry is one CDR3 protein sequence, shown with its most common DNA and genes. The V and J calls follow TCRdb's processing rather than the paper's. This sample gives about 580,000 distinct CDR3 sequences in total; around 16% of them show up just once. The ten most abundant clones make up approximately 15% of the sample.

The V and J genes are TRBV29-1 and TRBJ1-1; no confident D gene assignment can be made. This specimen consisted of PBMCs, obtained 5 to 6 days after the first yellow fever vaccination. This TCR derives from a man aged 18 to 35 who received the YFV17D yellow fever vaccine. The encoded CDR3 is CSVSPGWGMNTEAFF. The DNA reads as follows: TGCAGCGTTAGTCCGGGATGGGGTATGAACACTGAAGCTTTCTTT.